Detailed here is one TCR beta chain. The antigen remains unidentified. Trimming removed 2 bases at V and 2 bases at J, with 8 bases between. Germline V lookup: CDR1 MDHEN, CDR2 SYDVKM. This CDR3 is 14 amino acids long. This specimen belongs to a study of cytomegalovirus exposure and HLA in healthy donors. Background on the study: HLA-typed donors were the source of about 90 million unique TCRs held in an early data release.

Donors sampled were nominally healthy, though unrecorded immune exposures were likely. It was with 60 Vbeta and 13 Jbeta primers that the PCR ran. Generated by immunoSEQ multiplex PCR, the TCRdb table keeps only in-frame clones and is missing some. The sample spans roughly 74,000 clones; the ten largest clones claim 7.5%. Overall study results and limits: Later analysis associated a missense DCLRE1C variant with TCR beta V- and J-gene trimming. Being productive about 87% or about 30% of the time was typical of most TCR beta V segments in an earlier analysis.

Input material: PBMCs. The V call is TRBV28, the J call TRBJ2-3; D not resolved. The sequence was obtained from a female donor in good health and CMV-seropositive. CDR3 amino acids: CASSLRSSTDTQYF. CDR3 nucleotide sequence: TGTGCCAGCAGTTTACGTTCTTCCACAGATACGCAGTATTTT. The complete variable domain, with remaining parts taken from reference TRBV28 and TRBJ2-3, reads DVKVTQSSRYLVKRTGEKVFLECVQDMDHENMFWYRQDPGLGLRLIYFSYDVKMKEKGDIPEGYSVSREKKERFSLILESASTNQTSMYLCASSLRSSTDTQYFGPGTRLTVL.